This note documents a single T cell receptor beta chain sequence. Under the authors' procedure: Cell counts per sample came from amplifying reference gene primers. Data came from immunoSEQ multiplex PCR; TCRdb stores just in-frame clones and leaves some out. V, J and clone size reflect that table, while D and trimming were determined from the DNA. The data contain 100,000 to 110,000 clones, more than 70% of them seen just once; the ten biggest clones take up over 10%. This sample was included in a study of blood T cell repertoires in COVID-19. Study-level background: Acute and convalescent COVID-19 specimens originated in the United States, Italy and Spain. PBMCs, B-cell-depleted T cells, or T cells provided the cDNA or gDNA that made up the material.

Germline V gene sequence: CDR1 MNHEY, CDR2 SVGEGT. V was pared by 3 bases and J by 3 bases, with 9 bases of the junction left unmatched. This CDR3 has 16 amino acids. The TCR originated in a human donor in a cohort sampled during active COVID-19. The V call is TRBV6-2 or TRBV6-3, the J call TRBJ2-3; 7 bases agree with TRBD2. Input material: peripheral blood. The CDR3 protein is CASSYHGSSGTDTQYF. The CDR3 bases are TGTGCCAGCAGTTATCATGGCTCTAGCGGTACAGATACGCAGTATTTT.